The rows below give T cell receptor beta chains drawn from one sample of a study of blood T cell dynamics during melanoma immunotherapy. Sequencing was performed with immunoSEQ multiplex PCR; in TCRdb, only in-frame clones are kept and a portion is missing. The data show around 15,000 clones, 85% to 95% seen once. Sequencing was performed on effector memory CD8+ T cells from blood, taken from a patient treated with checkpoint blockade. These receptors were taken from a human donor with melanoma. Both conserved end residues are trimmed from each CDR3. Part of the rows lack a size; the others show once, few, many or a class for expanded clones.

size	V	J	CDR3
-	TRBV5-1	TRBJ1-1	ASSSDGGNTEAF
-	TRBV15	TRBJ1-3	ATSSTGWRDTIY
-	TRBV5-4	TRBJ2-1	ASSLRYNEQF
-	TRBV2	TRBJ2-1	ASSEGLERDNEQF
once	TRBV6-1	TRBJ1-3	ASTETGAGNTIY
-	TRBV2	TRBJ1-4	ASRERWQDNEKLF
-	TRBV13	TRBJ2-1	ASLGGSHEQF
once	TRBV10-2	TRBJ2-7	ASSESGPYEQY
-	TRBV5-5	TRBJ1-4	ASSAPTGSTNEKLF
-	TRBV7-9	TRBJ2-1	ASSQTRLAGSSYNEQF
-	TRBV5-1	TRBJ2-5	ASSLPSGQETQY
-	TRBV7-2	TRBJ2-3	ASSLGWGGADTQY
-	TRBV28	TRBJ2-7	ASTRGVEQY
-	TRBV7-9	TRBJ2-1	ASSLAGEDF
-	TRBV5-1	TRBJ2-7	ASSSKVDGLAEQY
-	TRBV10-2	TRBJ1-4	ASSESYGQRTN
-	TRBV27	TRBJ2-1	ASSRSLAGPYNEQF
-	TRBV4-1	TRBJ2-1	ASSSPGNSYNEQF
-	TRBV21-1	TRBJ1-2	GRTTRGYT
-	TRBV7-8	TRBJ2-3	ASSLMGDTQY
-	TRBV7-9	TRBJ2-5	ASSPYQETQY
-	TRBV9	TRBJ2-7	ASSPRLAGVYEQY
-	TRBV7-9	TRBJ2-3	ASSGPRSGITTDTQY
-	TRBV27	TRBJ1-1	ASGTGLTEAF
-	TRBV11-2	TRBJ2-1	ASSLGPGVNEQF
-	TRBV28	TRBJ2-3	ASSLGSGRAIYTQY
-	TRBV28	TRBJ1-5	ASSLQGLPGQPQH
once	TRBV27	TRBJ2-3	ASSASPGQSTDTQY
-	TRBV27	TRBJ2-1	ASSWGAGDAYNEQF